Shown below are 16 T cell receptor beta chains from a single sample sequenced in a study of blood T cell repertoires in COVID-19. The table came from immunoSEQ multiplex PCR; TCRdb's copy has only in-frame clones and leaves some out. The table has approximately 390,000 clones, nearly 90% seen once. The sequenced material came from peripheral blood. The receptors derive from a man between 18 and 35 years old with active or convalescent COVID-19.

This chain joins TRBV5-6 and TRBJ1-2; 8 bases align to TRBD1. The CDR3 runs to 14 residues. Germline V lookup: CDR1 SGHDT, CDR2 YYEEEE. J lost 6 bases, V lost 3 bases, and 7 bases had no gene match. CDR3 residues: CASSWPGQEDGYTF. The DNA of the CDR3 is TGTGCCAGCAGCTGGCCGGGACAGGAAGATGGCTACACCTTC.

The V call is TRBV5-6, the J call TRBJ1-1, with 9 bases matching TRBD1. Germline trimming cut 1 base from V and 7 bases from J; bases unmatched to any gene: 11. CDR1 is SGHDT, CDR2 YYEEEE, per germline. The CDR3 spans 16 residues. In DNA form, the CDR3 reads TGTGCCAGCAGCTTGTACACAGGGGGCGGTGAGGTTGAAGCTTTCTTT. It codes for CASSLYTGGGEVEAFF.

The chain recombines TRBV7-6 with TRBJ1-1; D gene unclear. V was shortened by 5 bases and J by 6 bases, with 19 bases between the two germline ends. This CDR3 comprises 15 residues. CDR1 SGHVS and CDR2 FNYEAQ come from the germline V gene. CDR3 nucleotides: TGTGCCAGCAGCCCTGTACGGTCCCGGGTGTCTGAAGCTTTCTTT. Residues: CASSPVRSRVSEAFF.

A few counts support this clone. The CDR3 bases are TGTGCCAGCAGTTACGGACGAGGGCCGGTACCTTACAATGAGCAGTTCTTC. Amino acid sequence: CASSYGRGPVPYNEQFF. The gene calls are TRBV6-2 or TRBV6-3 and TRBJ2-1; tentatively, D is TRBD2 (5 bases). V was trimmed by 2 bases and J by 4 bases, leaving 18 bases between them. This CDR3 has 17 residues. Germline lookup yields CDR1 MNHEY and CDR2 SVGEGT.

The chain uses TRBV19 and TRBJ1-5; D perhaps matches TRBD1 (5 bases). The ends were cut back, 2 bases at V and 3 bases at J, with 14 bases in the middle. This CDR3 region has 16 residues. Germline-derived CDR1 and CDR2 are LNHDA and SQIVND (reference sequence). Here the CDR3 reads CASSILSPGDNQPQHF. In DNA form, the CDR3 reads TGTGCCAGTAGTATACTGTCCCCGGGGGACAATCAGCCCCAGCATTTT.

The rearrangement uses TRBV9 and TRBJ2-4, with D unresolved. The CDR3 contains 13 residues. V was trimmed by 4 bases and J by 6 bases, leaving 11 bases between them. The V gene's germline CDR1 is SGDLS and CDR2 YYNGEE. The CDR3 region has the DNA TGTGCCAGCAGCCCCCGGGTGGGAAACATTCAGTACTTC. It yields the protein CASSPRVGNIQYF. The whole variable domain, filled in from reference TRBV9 and TRBJ2-4, reads DSGVTQTPKHLITATGQRVTLRCSPRSGDLSVYWYQQSLDQGLQFLIQYYNGEERAKGNILERFSAQQFPDLHSELNLSSLELGDSALYFCASSPRVGNIQYFGAGTRLSVL.

The chain employs TRBV7-2 and TRBJ1-3; D gene unclear. Trimming took off 3 bases at V and 2 bases at J, with 17 bases between the two ends. This CDR3 is 17 amino acids long. The V gene's germline CDR1 is SGHTA and CDR2 FQGNSA. In DNA, the CDR3 is TGTGCCAGCAGCTTTCAGCCTGGGCGATTAACTGGAAACACCATATATTTT. Amino acid sequence: CASSFQPGRLTGNTIYF. Full variable domain (outside the CDR3, taken from reference TRBV7-2 and TRBJ1-3): GAGVSQSPSNKVTEKGKDVELRCDPISGHTALYWYRQSLGQGLEFLIYFQGNSAPDKSGLPSDRFSAERTGGSVSTLTIQRTQQEDSAVYLCASSFQPGRLTGNTIYFGEGSWLTVV.

The chain links TRBV28 to TRBJ1-3; 7 nucleotides line up with TRBD1. CDR1 is MDHEN and CDR2 is SYDVKM in the germline V gene. After removal of 3 bases from V and 3 bases from J, the junction contained 2 bases not matched to a gene. The CDR3 is 14 amino acids. The CDR3 loop reads CASSFDRDGNTIYF. Written as DNA, the CDR3 is TGTGCCAGCAGTTTCGACAGGGATGGAAACACCATATATTTT. The whole variable domain, filled in from reference TRBV28 and TRBJ1-3, reads DVKVTQSSRYLVKRTGEKVFLECVQDMDHENMFWYRQDPGLGLRLIYFSYDVKMKEKGDIPEGYSVSREKKERFSLILESASTNQTSMYLCASSFDRDGNTIYFGEGSWLTVV.

V gene TRBV2 combines with J gene TRBJ2-5, with D maybe TRBD1 (7 bases). Trimming removed 10 bases from V and 2 bases from J, with 14 bases in between. There are 13 residues in the CDR3. Germline V gives CDR1 SNHLY, CDR2 FYNNEI. DNA for the CDR3: TGTGCCACCCAGGGGGGATGGCAAGAGACCCAGTACTTC. This gives the protein CATQGGWQETQYF. Drawing the rest from reference TRBV2 and TRBJ2-5, the complete variable domain is EPEVTQTPSHQVTQMGQEVILRCVPISNHLYFYWYRQILGQKVEFLVSFYNNEISEKSEIFDDQFSVERPDGSNFTLKIRSTKLEDSAMYFCATQGGWQETQYFGPGTRLLVL.

The V and J genes are TRBV7-2 and TRBJ1-1; 11 bases fit TRBD1. This CDR3 region has 16 residues. Germline V lookup: CDR1 SGHTA, CDR2 FQGNSA. Trimming cost V 3 bases and J 1 base; bases outside gene matches: 4. The CDR3 loop reads CASSLGQGVSNTEAFF. For the CDR3, the DNA is TGTGCCAGCAGCTTGGGACAGGGGGTATCGAACACTGAAGCTTTCTTT.

The V and J genes are TRBV28 and TRBJ1-2, with a tentative D call TRBD1 (5 bases). Germline loops: CDR1 MDHEN, CDR2 SYDVKM. V was cut by 3 bases and J by 7 bases, with 9 bases left in between. The CDR3 runs to 12 residues. The CDR3, as DNA: TGTGCCAGCAGTTTTGGCGGGGGTGGCTACACCTTC. This codes for CASSFGGGGYTF.

The chain recombines TRBV7-7 with TRBJ2-1; 12 bases agree with TRBD2. V was clipped by 5 bases and J by 4 bases; unmatched bases: 6. CDR1 and CDR2 (germline): SSHAT, FNYEAQ (reference sequence). This CDR3 is built from 16 residues. Here the CDR3 reads CASSRTTSGGYNEQFF. DNA for the CDR3: TGTGCCAGCAGCCGAACGACTAGCGGGGGATACAATGAGCAGTTCTTC.

CDR3 region: CASSLRDRVPDTQYF. In DNA, the CDR3 is TGTGCCAGCAGTCTCCGGGACAGGGTCCCAGATACGCAGTATTTT. The chain couples TRBV6-2 or TRBV6-3 to TRBJ2-3, with TRBD1 identical over 9 bases. The CDR3 runs 15 residues. V gave up 5 bases and J gave up 4 bases; unmatched junction bases: 7. Germline CDR1 is MNHEY and CDR2 is SVGEGT.

The chain has TRBV7-2 and TRBJ2-2; D possibly corresponds to TRBD1 (6 bases). CDR1 and CDR2 (germline): SGHTA, FQGNSA. This CDR3 is built from 15 residues. Between the trimmed V and J ends, which lost 1 base and 6 bases, there was a span of 12 bases. As DNA, the CDR3 is TGTGCCAGCAGCTTAGAACAGGGTAGTGCCGGGGAGCTGTTTTTT. Translation gives CASSLEQGSAGELFF.

V is TRBV5-6 and J is TRBJ2-5, with 8 bases that match TRBD1. J lost 5 bases, V lost 4 bases, and 10 bases had no gene match. CDR1 and CDR2 from the germline V gene are SGHDT and YYEEEE. The CDR3 extends over 15 amino acids. In nucleotides, the CDR3 is TGTGCCAGCAGCGCGGGGACAGGCCTTACGGAGACCCAGTACTTC. Protein product: CASSAGTGLTETQYF.

The chain uses TRBV28 and TRBJ1-5; D uncertain. This CDR3 comprises 12 residues. Germline CDR1 MDHEN, CDR2 SYDVKM. The V and J ends lost 7 bases and 0 bases respectively, with 4 bases between them. The CDR3 loop reads CASTYSNQPQHF. CDR3 sequence (DNA): TGTGCCAGCACCTATAGCAATCAGCCCCAGCATTTT. Filled out from reference TRBV28 and TRBJ1-5, the complete variable domain reads DVKVTQSSRYLVKRTGEKVFLECVQDMDHENMFWYRQDPGLGLRLIYFSYDVKMKEKGDIPEGYSVSREKKERFSLILESASTNQTSMYLCASTYSNQPQHFGDGTRLSIL.